The entry below describes one TCR beta chain. These data originate in a study of blood T cell repertoires in COVID-19. Across the study: The United States, Italy and Spain were the sources of the acute and convalescent COVID-19 samples. In each case, the material was cDNA or gDNA derived from T cells, B-cell-depleted T cells, or PBMCs.

Deletions cut 5 bases from V and 2 bases from J, with 9 bases between. The CDR3 consists of 13 residues. The germline gives CDR1 SGHAT, CDR2 FQNNGV. Authors' analysis steps: Cell counts per sample came from amplifying reference gene primers. Assay: immunoSEQ multiplex PCR; the TCRdb copy retains only in-frame clones and omits some. D and trimming were read from the DNA, whereas the V and J calls and clone size are those reported in that table. The sample includes 120,000 or so clones, about 89% of them seen just once. Material: peripheral blood. The rearrangement joins TRBV11-2 to TRBJ2-5, with TRBD1 as a possible D gene (5 bases). This receptor was taken from a woman aged 70-85 years with acute or convalescent COVID-19. The DNA for the CDR3 is TGTGCCAGCAGCGTCGACAGTCAAGAGACCCAGTACTTC. Amino acids: CASSVDSQETQYF.